These T cell receptor beta chains were read from a single sample in a study of cytomegalovirus exposure and HLA in healthy donors. TCRdb keeps only in-frame clones here, not all; method: immunoSEQ multiplex PCR. The data hold 200,000 to 250,000 clones, with roughly 85% observed a single time. Sequenced sample: PBMCs. These receptors were taken from a man aged 18 to 29 in good health and CMV-seronegative. CDR3s include the opening cysteine and the closing phenylalanine or tryptophan. Fields, in order: clone size, V gene, J gene, D gene, CDR3 protein, CDR3 DNA. The D gene is left open where the match is weak. Rows give clone size only sometimes, using once, few, many, or a class for an expanded clone.

>-|TRBV7-9|TRBJ2-1|-
CASSLGSSEQFF
TGTGCCAGCAGCCTGGGTAGCAGTGAGCAGTTCTTC
>once|TRBV9|TRBJ2-7|-
CASNYREGYEQYF
TGTGCCAGCAACTACAGGGAGGGCTACGAGCAGTACTTC
>once|TRBV7-8|TRBJ2-7|TRBD1
CASSPQTGNGYEQYF
TGTGCCAGCAGCCCCCAGACAGGGAACGGCTACGAGCAGTACTTC
>once|TRBV28|TRBJ1-2|-
CASSSNLLGGDYGYTF
TGTGCCAGCAGTTCAAACCTCCTAGGGGGAGACTATGGCTACACCTTC
>few|TRBV6-6|TRBJ2-7|-
CASSPPPTDSYEQYF
TGTGCCAGCAGCCCACCCCCGACAGACTCCTACGAGCAGTACTTC
>few|TRBV6-5|TRBJ2-1|-
CASSSTEFYNEQFF
TGTGCCAGCAGTTCGACGGAGTTCTACAATGAGCAGTTCTTC
>-|TRBV4-3|TRBJ2-2|-
CASSQEVVTHTGELFF
TGCGCCAGCAGCCAAGAGGTAGTAACTCACACCGGGGAGCTGTTTTTT
>-|TRBV5-6|TRBJ2-1|TRBD2
CASSWGGGDEQFF
TGTGCCAGCAGCTGGGGGGGTGGGGATGAGCAGTTCTTC
>-|TRBV5-1|TRBJ2-1|-
CASSLDEPGSTRSGFF
TGCGCCAGCAGCTTGGATGAACCTGGATCGACCCGGTCGGGGTTCTTC
>once|TRBV6-6|TRBJ1-1|-
CASSQQGGTEAFF
TGTGCCAGCAGTCAACAGGGCGGGACTGAAGCTTTCTTT
>-|TRBV7-2|TRBJ2-1|-
CASTKGTSYNEQFF
TGTGCCAGCACCAAGGGGACTTCCTACAATGAGCAGTTCTTC
>-|TRBV2|TRBJ1-6|-
CASGGQMDNSPLHF
TGTGCCAGCGGCGGACAGATGGATAATTCACCCCTCCACTTT
>-|TRBV9|TRBJ2-7|TRBD2
CASSVGTSGGAPYEQYF
TGTGCCAGCAGCGTAGGGACTAGCGGGGGGGCTCCCTACGAGCAGTACTTC
>-|TRBV7-8|TRBJ2-1|-
CASSFMGGQIYNEQFF
TGTGCCAGCAGCTTCATGGGGGGACAGATATACAATGAGCAGTTCTTC
>-|TRBV10-3|TRBJ1-1|-
CAISDNPGQPDTEAFF
TGTGCCATCAGTGACAATCCGGGACAACCCGACACTGAAGCTTTCTTT
>few|TRBV5-6|TRBJ2-1|-
CASINQGGQEFF
TGTGCCAGCATCAACCAAGGGGGTCAGGAGTTCTTC
>few|TRBV6-6|TRBJ2-7|TRBD1
CASRAGQGIYEQYF
TGTGCCAGCAGGGCGGGACAGGGAATATACGAGCAGTACTTC
>few|TRBV27|TRBJ2-1|-
CASSSYRVHEQFF
TGTGCCAGCAGTTCTTACAGGGTTCATGAGCAGTTCTTC
>-|TRBV18|TRBJ2-5|-
CASSPPYGSKDRGPQYF
TGTGCCAGCTCACCACCGTATGGATCCAAGGACAGAGGGCCCCAGTACTTC
>few|TRBV14|TRBJ1-1|-
CASSRDRNTEAFF
TGTGCCAGCAGCCGCGACAGGAACACTGAAGCTTTCTTT
>-|TRBV4-1|TRBJ2-7|TRBD1
CASSSPGQGTYEQYF
TGCGCCAGCAGCTCGCCGGGACAGGGGACCTACGAGCAGTACTTC
>-|TRBV30|TRBJ1-5|-
CAWRRESNQPQHF
TGTGCCTGGAGGAGGGAGAGCAATCAGCCCCAGCATTTT
>few|TRBV7-2|TRBJ2-7|TRBD2
CASSFLAGGMDYEQYF
TGTGCCAGCAGCTTCTTAGCGGGGGGCATGGACTACGAGCAGTACTTC
>-|TRBV11-1|TRBJ2-7|-
CASSLSRDSYEQYF
TGTGCCAGCAGCCTTAGCAGAGATTCCTACGAGCAGTACTTC
>-|TRBV29-1|TRBJ1-4|TRBD1
CSVRQGQEKLFF
TGCAGCGTAAGACAGGGTCAGGAAAAACTGTTTTTT
>-|TRBV6-5|TRBJ1-2|TRBD1
CASSRSTGRSSGYTF
TGTGCCAGCAGTCGATCGACAGGGAGGTCGAGTGGCTACACCTTC
>-|TRBV5-1|TRBJ2-1|TRBD1
CASTNNRDRLHEQFF
TGCGCCAGCACCAACAACCGGGACAGGCTCCATGAGCAGTTCTTC
>-|TRBV2|TRBJ2-1|-
CASSSYDRSNEQFF
TGTGCCAGCAGTTCATATGACAGGTCCAATGAGCAGTTCTTC
>-|TRBV30|TRBJ2-3|-
CAWRGGGGTDTQYF
TGTGCCTGGAGAGGAGGGGGGGGCACAGATACGCAGTATTTT